This record covers a single T cell receptor (beta chain). Antigen: not known. Germline CDR1 reads SGDLS; CDR2 reads YYNGEE. The junction had 4 bases not matched to a gene; V was cut back by 4 bases and J by 1 base. CDR3 length equals 15 residues. The entry originates in a study of beta chain features in type 1 diabetes. Study-wide findings and caveats: Cells carrying high TCR expression could end up over-represented when cDNA is sequenced. Across all four CD4+ subsets, people with type 1 diabetes showed modestly shorter TCRB CDR3s.

Sorting with CD45RO/CCR7/CD25/CD127/CD95/CD27 yielded naive, central memory, regulatory and stem-like memory CD4+ cells. Reverse transcription of all isolated RNA meant that expressed TCRB transcripts were sequenced. Around 3.57 million reads was the average for naive, central memory and regulatory T cell samples. Some clones are missing from TCRdb's copy, which holds only in-frame ones; the method was immunoSEQ multiplex PCR. In the table there are over 120,000 clones, about 10% of which are singletons. The chain uses TRBV9 and TRBJ2-5, with 10 bases matching TRBD2. Sequenced input: naive CD4+ T cells from blood. The receptor was derived from a man aged 18 to 29 in good health. The CDR3: CASSYSGGLQETQYF. CDR3 coding DNA: TGTGCCAGCAGCTATAGCGGGGGGCTCCAAGAGACCCAGTACTTC.